This TCR beta chain was sequenced during a study of CD8 T cells in ankylosing spondylitis (dated by TCRdb to about 2017). Regarding the study in general: To find TCR variants linked to disease, the study profiled T cell receptor beta repertoires in ankylosing spondylitis patients and healthy donors. In total, the full study cohort was made up of roughly 110 healthy donors and some 26 ankylosing spondylitis patients. Peripheral blood was sampled, and synovial fluid was also collected from ankylosing spondylitis patients. What the work shows at the level of the full study, not this receptor alone: Blood from ankylosing spondylitis patients appeared to be characterized by a TCR beta motif made up of 8 or 9 highly homologous amino acid variants. In peripheral blood, the disease-linked clones were found at relatively low frequencies and had a CD8+ phenotype. According to the report, matched synovial fluid samples from ankylosing spondylitis patients were significantly enriched for the disease-linked clones. Some TCR beta motif variants had previously been reported in synovial fluid and blood of reactive arthritis patients, which suggested common disease-initiation mechanisms.

This clonotype was found a few times. There is no known antigen for this receptor. Per-nucleotide qualities are absent, and no much larger clonotype sits a single base away. The V and J ends are trimmed by 5 bases and 4 bases, leaving 8 bases between them. The CDR3 numbers 12 residues from cysteine through phenylalanine. Only the CDR3 portion is preserved as DNA: 36 bases, with reading frame beginning at the first base. TCRdb shows the sequencer as Illumina HiSeq 2500. TCR beta libraries were prepared by quantitative 5'-RACE with molecular barcodes. The paper's data handling went like this. Disease-linked TCR variants were identified with a new computational method built on a probabilistic model of VDJ rearrangement. Clones were called with MiXCR by TCRdb after fastp trimmed the public reads at Q25, and only in-frame beta chains were retained. Each entry is one CDR3 protein sequence, shown with its most common DNA and genes. The V and J calls come from TCRdb's annotation, not from the publication. The sample table holds just over 350,000 distinct CDR3 sequences, of which 20% were seen once. The ten largest clones represent approximately 14% of the sample.

The TCR was taken from a male donor with ankylosing spondylitis or in good health (not recorded which). The chain was built from TRBV12-3 or TRBV12-4 and TRBJ1-1, with the D gene call left open. Sequencing was done on a sample of blood, either unsorted or a sorted T cell fraction (not recorded which). The nucleotide sequence is TGTGCCAGCAGTCGTCCCCTCACTGAAGCTTTCTTT. The translation is CASSRPLTEAFF.